The 12 T cell receptor beta chains in this list originate from one sample, sequenced in a study of blood T cell repertoires in COVID-19. TCRdb's copy holds only in-frame clones and misses some; the assay was immunoSEQ multiplex PCR. The top ten hold 6.5% to 8% of the sample, which has around 93,000 clones, around 90% seen once. The sample taken for sequencing was peripheral blood. The origin of the receptors is a man aged 18-30 years with COVID-19, enrolled during active disease.

This rearrangement joins TRBV28 to TRBJ1-2; 7 bases match TRBD1. This CDR3 is built from 14 residues. The ends lost 6 bases at V and 0 bases at J; junction bases unmatched: 4. Germline CDR1 MDHEN, CDR2 SYDVKM. In nucleotides, the CDR3 is TGTGCCAGCAGCCCAGGGGGAACTAACTATGGCTACACCTTC. It codes for CASSPGGTNYGYTF.

V usage is TRBV5-6 and J usage is TRBJ2-3; tentative D call: TRBD1 (6 bases). Germline V gene lookup returns CDR1 SGHDT and CDR2 YYEEEE. V dropped 5 bases and J dropped 3 bases, with 16 bases sitting between them. CDR3 length equals 15 residues. The CDR3 sequence is CASRPFLQGTDTQYF. The DNA for the CDR3 is TGTGCCAGCAGGCCTTTCCTCCAGGGGACAGATACGCAGTATTTT.

The chain joins TRBV29-1 to TRBJ1-1, with D tentatively TRBD1 (6 bases). Between the trimmed V and J ends, which lost 5 bases and 4 bases, there was a span of 17 bases. This CDR3 contains 14 residues. In germline, CDR1 is SQVTM, CDR2 ANQGSEA. CDR3 sequence reads: CSVQVLGTSTEAFF. Here the CDR3 DNA reads TGCAGCGTTCAAGTCCTTGGGACATCCACTGAAGCTTTCTTT.

V is TRBV4-3 and J is TRBJ1-4, with a possible D match to TRBD1 (5 bases). The length of the CDR3 is 15 residues. Trimming left V 6 bases short and J 10 bases short, with 21 bases between. From germline, CDR1 is LGHNA and CDR2 YSLEER. CDR3 loop: CASRPGLAAGGKLFF. The CDR3 region has the DNA TGCGCCAGCAGGCCCGGGCTCGCGGCCGGGGGAAAACTGTTTTTT.

This chain uses TRBV2 with TRBJ2-7, with D maybe TRBD1 (5 bases). Trimming took off 7 bases at V and 4 bases at J, with 17 bases between the two ends. This CDR3 comprises 14 residues. Per the germline V gene, CDR1 is SNHLY and CDR2 is FYNNEI. DNA of the CDR3: TGTGCCAGCAACAGAGAAGGGGCCGGTTACGAGCAGTACTTC. This codes for CASNREGAGYEQYF.

V and J are TRBV5-1 and TRBJ2-1; 9 bases match TRBD2. Per the germline V gene, CDR1 is SGHRS and CDR2 is YFSETQ. The CDR3 contains 15 residues. Unmatched junction bases numbered 4, after V lost 4 bases and J lost 2 bases. CDR3 region: CASSPLAGAYNEQFF. The CDR3 nucleotides are TGCGCCAGCAGCCCACTAGCGGGTGCCTACAATGAGCAGTTCTTC.

This chain connects TRBV10-2 to TRBJ1-1, with no clear D. This CDR3 comprises 13 residues. Germline values: CDR1 WSHSY, CDR2 SAAADI. The V end was cut by 7 bases, the J end by 0 bases, with 9 bases between. The DNA for the CDR3 is TGCGCCAGCAAGGACTGGATGAACACTGAAGCTTTCTTT. Residues: CASKDWMNTEAFF.

This rearrangement joins TRBV19 to TRBJ1-1, with D possibly matching TRBD1 (6 bases). Germline lookup yields CDR1 LNHDA and CDR2 SQIVND (reference sequence). Trimming took off 7 bases at V and 1 base at J, with 13 bases between the two ends. The CDR3 loop spans 14 amino acids. The DNA of the CDR3 is TGTGCCAGTAAAGGGGAACAGGGGAACACTGAAGCTTTCTTT. Protein product: CASKGEQGNTEAFF.

The rearrangement uses TRBV10-3 and TRBJ1-6; tentatively, D is TRBD1 (6 bases). The CDR3 has 14 amino acids. V was shortened by 4 bases and J by 8 bases, with 12 bases between the two germline ends. The germline CDR1 and CDR2 sequences are ENHRY and SYGVKD. CDR3 in DNA: TGTGCCATCAGTGGCACAGGGAATGATTCACCCCTCCACTTT. It encodes CAISGTGNDSPLHF.

The rearrangement uses TRBV10-3 and TRBJ2-1; 14 nucleotides line up with TRBD2. Germline lookup yields CDR1 ENHRY and CDR2 SYGVKD. V shed 9 bases, J shed 15 bases, and the junction held 10 bases outside the gene matches. The CDR3 covers 13 residues. The CDR3 region has the DNA TGTGCCATTAATACCGGGACTAGCGGGAGTGGGTTCTTC. This encodes CAINTGTSGSGFF.

V and J are TRBV10-3 and TRBJ1-5, with a weak D call TRBD1 (6 bases). CDR1 ENHRY and CDR2 SYGVKD come from the germline V gene. V was pared by 10 bases and J by 2 bases, with 18 bases between. This CDR3 is built from 15 residues. The CDR3 is CATGDISEGNQPQHF. CDR3 nucleotide sequence: TGTGCCACCGGGGACATATCCGAGGGCAATCAGCCCCAGCATTTT.

This chain connects TRBV5-4 to TRBJ1-2; D gene ambiguous. Trimming cost V 0 bases and J 7 bases, with 13 bases left between them. CDR1 and CDR2 from the germline V gene are SGHNT and YYREEE (reference sequence). The CDR3 has 14 amino acids. CDR3 region: CASSLEPGSLGYTF. The DNA for the CDR3 is TGTGCCAGCAGCTTGGAGCCCGGGAGTCTTGGCTACACCTTC.